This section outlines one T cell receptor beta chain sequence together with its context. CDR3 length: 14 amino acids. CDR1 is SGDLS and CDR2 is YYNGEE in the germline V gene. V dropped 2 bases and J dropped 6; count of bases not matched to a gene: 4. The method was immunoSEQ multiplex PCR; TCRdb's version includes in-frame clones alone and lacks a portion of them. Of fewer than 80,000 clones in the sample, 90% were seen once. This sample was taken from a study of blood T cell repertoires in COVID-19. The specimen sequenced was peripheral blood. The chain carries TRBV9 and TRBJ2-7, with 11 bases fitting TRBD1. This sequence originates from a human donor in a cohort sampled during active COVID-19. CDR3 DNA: TGTGCCAGCAGCGTGGGGACAGGGGGTTCCGAGCAGTACTTC. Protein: CASSVGTGGSEQYF.